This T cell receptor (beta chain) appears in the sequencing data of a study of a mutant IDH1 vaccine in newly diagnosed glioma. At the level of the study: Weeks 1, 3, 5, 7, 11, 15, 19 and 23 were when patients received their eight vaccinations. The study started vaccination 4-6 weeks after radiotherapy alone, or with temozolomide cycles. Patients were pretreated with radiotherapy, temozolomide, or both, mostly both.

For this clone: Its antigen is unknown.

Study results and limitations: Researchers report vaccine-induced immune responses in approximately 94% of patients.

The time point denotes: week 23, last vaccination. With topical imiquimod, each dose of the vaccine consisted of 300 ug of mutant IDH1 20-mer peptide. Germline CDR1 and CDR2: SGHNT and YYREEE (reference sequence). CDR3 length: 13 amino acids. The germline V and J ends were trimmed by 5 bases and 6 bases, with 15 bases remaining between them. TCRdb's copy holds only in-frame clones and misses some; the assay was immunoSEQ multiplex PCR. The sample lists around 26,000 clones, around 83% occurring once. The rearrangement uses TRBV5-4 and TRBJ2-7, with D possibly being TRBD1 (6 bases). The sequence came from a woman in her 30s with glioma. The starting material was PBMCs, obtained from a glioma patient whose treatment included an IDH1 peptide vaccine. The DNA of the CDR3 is TGTGCCAGCAGGCGCGACAGGCAGGGCGAGCAGTACTTC. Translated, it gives CASRRDRQGEQYF.